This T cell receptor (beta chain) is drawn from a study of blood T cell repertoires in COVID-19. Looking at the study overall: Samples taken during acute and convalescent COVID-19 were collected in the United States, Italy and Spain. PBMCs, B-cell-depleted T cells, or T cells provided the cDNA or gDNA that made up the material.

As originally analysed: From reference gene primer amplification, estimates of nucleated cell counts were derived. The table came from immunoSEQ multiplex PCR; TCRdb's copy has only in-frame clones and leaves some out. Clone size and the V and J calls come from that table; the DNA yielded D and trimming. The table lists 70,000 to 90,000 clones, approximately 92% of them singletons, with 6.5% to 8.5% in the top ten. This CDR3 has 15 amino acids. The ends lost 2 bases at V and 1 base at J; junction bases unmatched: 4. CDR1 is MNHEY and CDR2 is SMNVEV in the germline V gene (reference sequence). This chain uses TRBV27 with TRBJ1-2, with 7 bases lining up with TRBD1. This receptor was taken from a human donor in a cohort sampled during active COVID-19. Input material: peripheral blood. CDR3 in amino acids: CASSLGRGSNYGYTF. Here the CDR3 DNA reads TGTGCCAGCAGTTTAGGCAGGGGGAGTAACTATGGCTACACCTTC.